The clone carrying this T cell receptor (beta chain) was detected a few times. Its antigen is as yet unknown. These data belong to a study of identical twins. Study-level points and caveats: Findings depended on cross-sectional statistics rather than tracking the same donors.

With 1 base removed from V and 2 bases from J, the gap between germline ends came to 13 bases. CDR3 length: 16 residues. Template switching created a universal primer site, and the cDNA included unique molecular identifiers. TCRdb re-analysed the 5' RACE reads in MiXCR, keeping a single row per CDR3 protein. The data show 700,000 or so distinct CDR3 sequences, with around 20% seen just once and around 4.5% held by the top ten. These same data were also listed under a study on T cells expressing NK-cell markers. In that study: There were seven HCMV-seropositive donors and one seronegative donor among the eight sequenced. With an anti-gamma-delta TCR antibody, sorting in several experiments was kept to alpha-beta TCR T cells.

The receptor comes from a young woman in good health. The rearrangement uses TRBV12-3 or TRBV12-4 and TRBJ2-3; unclear D gene. Sequenced: PBMCs. The CDR3 DNA is TGTGCCAGCAGTTTAGAGTCGCAGGTGAACACAGATACGCAGTATTTT. Protein: CASSLESQVNTDTQYF.